The 27 T cell receptor beta chains in this list originate from one sample, sequenced in a study of T cells in Graves' hyperthyroidism and ophthalmopathy. Amplification of TCR beta CDR3 regions was performed using RNA transcripts as template. HTBI primers drove first-round RT-PCR of the TCR CDR3. TCRdb reprocessed the multiplex PCR reads with MiXCR, giving one entry per CDR3 protein. The repertoire consists of about 130,000 distinct CDR3 sequences, with approximately 20% occurring once and the leading ten covering roughly 71%. The material sequenced was blood. Receptors were obtained from a woman between 50 and 59 years old with Graves' hyperthyroidism that later progressed to Graves' ophthalmopathy.

This clonotype was recorded many times. The chain links TRBV5-1 to TRBJ2-3; D may match TRBD1 or TRBD2 (7 bases each). Trimming left V 0 bases short and J 4 bases short, with 18 bases between. The length of the CDR3 is 17 residues. Germline V gives CDR1 SGHRS, CDR2 YFSETQ. CDR3 protein: CASSLEGAGVLADTQYF. CDR3 bases: TGCGCCAGCAGCTTGGAGGGGGCGGGAGTTCTGGCAGATACGCAGTATTTT.

The J gene is TRBJ1-2, the V gene TRBV29-1; 11 bases line up with TRBD1. The junction had 8 bases not matched to a gene; V was cut back by 7 bases and J by 4 bases. Germline CDR1 is SQVTM and CDR2 is ANQGSEA. The CDR3 is made up of 14 amino acids. The CDR3 coding sequence is TGCAGCGGATGGGACAGGGGGTCTAGCTATGGCTACACCTTC. Translating it yields CSGWDRGSSYGYTF.

Concerning this clonotype itself: A read error may explain this, as a much larger clone is one base away. This CDR3 is missing its conserved last phenylalanine or tryptophan, likely due to a read error. The chain is built from TRBV9 and TRBJ2-7; 8 bases fit TRBD2. The CDR3 runs to 15 residues. V trimming: 2 bases; J trimming: 2 bases; junction bases outside the gene matches: 6. Germline-derived CDR1 and CDR2 are SGDLS and YYNGEE. CDR3 DNA sequence: TGTGCCAGCAGCGTGGGACTAGGTCAGGCCTACGAGCAGTACCTC. Encoded protein: CASSVGLGQAYEQYL.

The V and J genes are TRBV20-1 and TRBJ2-2; TRBD2 matches 12 bases. V was pared by 5 bases and J by 5 bases, with 9 bases of the junction left unmatched. The CDR3 is made up of 16 amino acids. The germline V gene has CDR1 DFQATT and CDR2 SNEGSKA (reference sequence). CDR3 sequence: CSAGPGLAGRTGELFF. The CDR3 DNA reads TGCAGTGCTGGACCGGGACTAGCGGGCAGGACCGGGGAGCTGTTTTTT.

This clonotype appeared a few times. The CDR3 spells CASSSRTGRGSGYTF. The CDR3 DNA reads as TGTGCCAGCAGCTCAAGGACAGGTCGAGGAAGTGGCTACACCTTC. This rearrangement joins TRBV7-2 to TRBJ1-2; 7 bases are a match to TRBD1. Germline CDR1 and CDR2: SGHTA and FQGNSA. With V trimmed by 4 bases and J by 7 bases, 12 bases remained unmatched. There are 15 residues in the CDR3.

This clonotype was picked up many times. This chain uses TRBV18 with TRBJ2-7; D may be TRBD1 or TRBD2 (5 bases each). The germline V gene has CDR1 KGHSH and CDR2 LQKENI. Trimming cost V 2 bases and J 2 bases, with 16 bases left between them. The CDR3 runs to 16 residues. The CDR3 reads CASSPSPVGVAYEQYF. In DNA form, the CDR3 reads TGTGCCAGCTCACCATCGCCGGTGGGGGTGGCCTACGAGCAGTACTTC. The entire variable domain, with the rest obtained from reference TRBV18 and TRBJ2-7, is as follows: NAGVMQNPRHLVRRRGQEARLRCSPMKGHSHVYWYRQLPEEGLKFMVYLQKENIIDESGMPKERFSAEFPKEGPSILRIQQVVRGDSAAYFCASSPSPVGVAYEQYFGPGTRLTVT.

This clonotype was picked up a small number of times. One end of the junction does not line up with germline, which may come from a read error. The V gene is TRBV6-1, the J gene TRBJ1-2, with D unresolved. CDR1 is MNHNS, CDR2 SASEGT, per germline. There are 9 residues in the CDR3. The CDR3 nucleotides are TGTGCCAGCAGTAATCAGCTCCCCTTC. Translating gives CASSNQLPF.

This clonotype was observed at least ten times. This chain joins TRBV20-1 and TRBJ2-3; tentative D call: TRBD1 (5 bases). Trimming removed 5 bases at V and 0 bases at J, with 9 bases between. The CDR3 contains 13 residues. Looked up from germline, CDR1 is DFQATT and CDR2 is SNEGSKA (reference sequence). CDR3 sequence reads: CSALRASTDTQYF. The DNA for the CDR3 is TGCAGTGCTCTCAGGGCTAGCACAGATACGCAGTATTTT.

Ten or more counts support this clonotype. The chain uses TRBV7-8 and TRBJ2-1, with 12 bases aligning to TRBD2. Germline assignment: CDR1 SGHVS and CDR2 FQNEAQ. The V gene end was trimmed by 4 bases and the J gene end by 6 bases; junction bases not matched to a gene: 7. This CDR3 region has 16 residues. The CDR3 DNA is TGTGCCAGCAGCTCGATTCTAGCGGGAGGGTCCAATGAGCAGTTCTTC. It yields the protein CASSSILAGGSNEQFF.

This clonotype appeared a few times. This chain joins TRBV7-2 and TRBJ2-6; D is unclear. The V and J ends lost 1 base and 2 bases respectively, with 9 bases between them. The germline CDR1 and CDR2 sequences are SGHTA and FQGNSA. CDR3 length equals 16 residues. CDR3 in amino acids: CASSLVLGAGANVLTF. The DNA for the CDR3 is TGTGCCAGCAGCTTAGTTTTAGGTGCTGGGGCCAACGTCCTGACTTTC.

This clonotype was seen at least ten times. CDR3 nucleotides: TGTGCCAGCAGCTTCGCTAGCGGGGGCACAGATACGCAGTATTTT. Translation: CASSFASGGTDTQYF. The rearrangement uses TRBV7-9 and TRBJ2-3; 9 nucleotides match TRBD2. CDR1 and CDR2 from the germline V gene are SEHNR and FQNEAQ (reference sequence). The CDR3 consists of 15 residues. V shed 3 bases and J 1 base; nucleotides not matched to a gene: 2.

This clonotype was observed many times. The rearrangement uses TRBV28 and TRBJ2-3; D possibly corresponds to TRBD1 (6 bases). V shed 8 bases and J shed 7 bases, with 10 bases lying between them. Germline V gene data show CDR1 as MDHEN and CDR2 as SYDVKM. The CDR3 spans 11 residues. In DNA form, the CDR3 reads TGTGCCAGCCGAGGGGGAAATACGCAGTATTTT. Translation: CASRGGNTQYF.

This clonotype was detected a few times. This chain connects TRBV5-1 to TRBJ2-1; D not certain. Trimming stripped 6 bases from V and 0 bases from J, with 13 bases between. Germline V gene data show CDR1 as SGHRS and CDR2 as YFSETQ. This CDR3 spans 15 amino acids. CDR3 sequence reads: CASKLAPSSYNEQFF. In DNA form, the CDR3 reads TGCGCCAGCAAACTGGCCCCCAGCTCCTACAATGAGCAGTTCTTC.

V and J are TRBV6-2 or TRBV6-3 and TRBJ2-2, with 8 bases aligning to TRBD1. The V gene end was trimmed by 4 bases and the J gene end by 0 bases; junction bases not matched to a gene: 4. The CDR3 contains 16 residues. Germline V gives CDR1 MNHEY, CDR2 SVGEGT. CDR3 DNA: TGTGCCAGCAGTTCCGGACAGGGCCCGAACACCGGGGAGCTGTTTTTT. Protein product: CASSSGQGPNTGELFF.

The V gene is TRBV27, the J gene TRBJ2-3; 8 positions agree with TRBD1. The J segment lost 4 bases and the V segment lost 6 bases, leaving 9 bases of the junction unmatched. Germline lookup yields CDR1 MNHEY and CDR2 SMNVEV (reference sequence). The CDR3 totals 15 residues. The CDR3 reads CASRSWTGSADTQYF. The CDR3 nucleotides are TGTGCCAGCAGGTCCTGGACAGGGTCGGCAGATACGCAGTATTTT.

The genes are TRBV29-1 and TRBJ1-1, with D possibly TRBD1 on 6 matching bases. V was cut by 6 bases and J by 1 base, with 15 bases left in between. Looked up from germline, CDR1 is SQVTM and CDR2 is ANQGSEA. The CDR3 covers 14 residues. CDR3 nucleotides: TGCAGCGTCGGTCGGACAGCAGGGAACACTGAAGCTTTCTTT. This sequence encodes CSVGRTAGNTEAFF. The variable domain in full, with the rest retrieved from reference TRBV29-1 and TRBJ1-1, is SAVISQKPSRDICQRGTSLTIQCQVDSQVTMMFWYRQQPGQSLTLIATANQGSEATYESGFVIDKFPISRPNLTFSTLTVSNMSPEDSSIYLCSVGRTAGNTEAFFGQGTRLTVV.

This clonotype was found many times. V and J are TRBV6-1 and TRBJ1-1; 7 bases match TRBD1. The CDR3 is 16 amino acids. Germline V gene lookup returns CDR1 MNHNS and CDR2 SASEGT. The V and J ends lost 7 bases and 4 bases, in that order; junction bases with no gene match: 15. DNA of the CDR3: TGTGCCAGCACTATCGACAGGGCCGCAGAGGTCACTGAAGCTTTCTTT. This translates into CASTIDRAAEVTEAFF.

The V and J genes are TRBV19 and TRBJ2-4, with a possible D match to TRBD1 (6 bases). The ends were cut back, 3 bases at V and 8 bases at J, with 17 bases in the middle. CDR3 length: 15 residues. Looked up from germline, CDR1 is LNHDA and CDR2 is SQIVND (reference sequence). The CDR3 spells CASSIWVEGVDIQYF. The CDR3 nucleotides are TGTGCCAGTAGTATCTGGGTCGAGGGGGTAGACATTCAGTACTTC.

Ten or more counts support this clonotype. V gene TRBV3-1 combines with J gene TRBJ2-7; the D gene is possibly TRBD1 (6 bases). Germline-derived CDR1 and CDR2 are LGHDT and YNNKEL (reference sequence). The germline V and J ends were trimmed by 3 bases and 6 bases, with 6 bases remaining between them. The CDR3 spans 11 residues. CDR3 nucleotide sequence: TGTGCCAGCAGCCACAGGGGCGAGCAGTACTTC. Amino acids: CASSHRGEQYF.

This clonotype was observed at least ten times. The chain links TRBV6-6 to TRBJ2-1; D is unresolved. V shed 0 bases and J shed 6 bases, with 6 bases lying between them. The CDR3 spans 13 residues. Germline lookup yields CDR1 MNHNY and CDR2 SVGAGI (reference sequence). Here the CDR3 reads CASSYSAFNEQFF. In DNA form, the CDR3 reads TGTGCCAGCAGTTACTCAGCATTCAATGAGCAGTTCTTC.

This clonotype has more than one count but fewer than ten. J is TRBJ2-2 and V is TRBV7-9; a possible D gene is TRBD1 (5 bases). The CDR3 has 14 amino acids. The germline V gene encodes CDR1 SEHNR and CDR2 FQNEAQ (reference sequence). With 5 bases removed from V and 5 bases from J, the gap between germline ends came to 12 bases. DNA of the CDR3: TGTGCCAGCAGCGTACCGCAGGGAACCGGGGAGCTGTTTTTT. Amino acids: CASSVPQGTGELFF. The variable domain in full, with the rest retrieved from reference TRBV7-9 and TRBJ2-2, is DTGVSQNPRHKITKRGQNVTFRCDPISEHNRLYWYRQTLGQGPEFLTYFQNEAQLEKSRLLSDRFSAERPKGSFSTLEIQRTEQGDSAMYLCASSVPQGTGELFFGEGSRLTVL.

This clonotype was counted at least ten times. The J gene is TRBJ2-3, the V gene TRBV7-9; D is possibly TRBD2 (6 bases). Between the trimmed V and J ends, which lost 2 bases and 0 bases, there was a span of 12 bases. Germline assignment: CDR1 SEHNR and CDR2 FQNEAQ (reference sequence). The CDR3 is 16 residues long. In DNA, the CDR3 is TGTGCCAGCAGCTTAAAGGGAGGACTAAGCACAGATACGCAGTATTTT. The encoded protein is CASSLKGGLSTDTQYF.

A remark on this clonotype: Just one base apart from a much larger clone, this may be a read error. CDR3 nucleotide sequence: TGCAGTGCTAGAGATTTGGCCCCCGTGGCACAGAACACCGGGGAGCTGTTTTTT. Amino acid sequence: CSARDLAPVAQNTGELFF. The chain recombines TRBV20-1 with TRBJ2-2; no clear D. The length of the CDR3 is 18 residues. V was cut by 0 bases and J by 1 base, with 18 bases left in between. Per germline, CDR1 DFQATT and CDR2 SNEGSKA (reference sequence).

This clonotype was detected only once. The V call is TRBV15, the J call TRBJ1-4, with D possibly matching TRBD1 (6 bases). Germline CDR1 is LNHNV and CDR2 is YYDKDF (reference sequence). V was pared by 0 bases and J by 0 bases, with 26 bases between. The length of the CDR3 is 22 residues. CDR3 in DNA: TGTGCCACCAGCAGAGATCATTTTGGGGGGCAAAGAATTTTAGCAACTAATGAAAAACTGTTTTTT. Translation: CATSRDHFGGQRILATNEKLFF. The entire variable domain, with the rest obtained from reference TRBV15 and TRBJ1-4, is as follows: DAMVIQNPRYQVTQFGKPVTLSCSQTLNHNVMYWYQQKSSQAPKLLFHYYDKDFNNEADTPDNFQSRRPNTSFCFLDIRSPGLGDTAMYLCATSRDHFGGQRILATNEKLFFGSGTQLSVL.

The CDR3 spells CAWRSGSRYEQYF. The CDR3 DNA sequence: TGTGCCTGGAGGAGCGGGAGTAGGTACGAGCAGTACTTC. The rearrangement joins TRBV30 to TRBJ2-7; 8 positions agree with TRBD2. The V and J ends lost 3 bases and 4 bases, in that order; junction bases with no gene match: 5. The CDR3 totals 13 residues. CDR1 is GTSNPN, CDR2 SVGIG, per germline (reference sequence).

Ten or more counts support this clonotype. As DNA, the CDR3 is TGTGCCAGCAGCCGGGCTAGCGGGAGTGTATATGAGCAGTTCTTC. It translates to CASSRASGSVYEQFF. V gene TRBV3-1 combines with J gene TRBJ2-1, with TRBD2 matching 10 bases. The CDR3 is 15 residues long. V lost 4 bases, J lost 8 bases, and 8 bases stayed unmatched. Germline V CDR1 and CDR2: LGHDT, YNNKEL (reference sequence).

In its sample, this clonotype was seen many times. The V gene is TRBV6-2 or TRBV6-3, the J gene TRBJ2-1; 8 nucleotides align to TRBD2. The CDR3 is 16 residues long. CDR1 MNHEY and CDR2 SVGEGT come from the germline V gene. V gave up 6 bases and J gave up 5 bases; unmatched junction bases: 12. This CDR3 is CASRLLAEGVNNEQFF. CDR3 sequence (DNA): TGTGCCAGCAGGTTACTAGCGGAGGGGGTTAACAATGAGCAGTTCTTC.